The 5 T cell receptor beta chains given below trace back to one sample, sequenced in a study of identifying expanded T cells in peripheral blood. Some clones are missing from TCRdb's copy, which holds only in-frame ones; the method was immunoSEQ multiplex PCR. The sample consists of tens of thousands of clones, around 84% of them appearing once. Material for sequencing was blood. Source of these receptors: a person aged 18 to 69 in good health.

The J gene is TRBJ2-2, the V gene TRBV6-5, with D perhaps matching TRBD2 (5 bases). There are 14 residues in the CDR3. V was trimmed by 6 bases and J by 1 base, leaving 9 bases between them. Germline-derived CDR1 and CDR2 are MNHEY and SVGAGI. The CDR3 sequence: CASSASGNTGELFF. Written as DNA, the CDR3 is TGTGCCAGCAGCGCAAGCGGGAACACCGGGGAGCTGTTTTTT.

This clone was detected only once. The chain employs TRBV28 and TRBJ2-6, with TRBD1 matching over 7 bases. Germline CDR1 is MDHEN and CDR2 is SYDVKM. The CDR3 is 15 amino acids. The J segment lost 0 bases and the V segment lost 4 bases, leaving 0 bases of the junction unmatched. The DNA for the CDR3 is TGTGCCAGCAGTTCAGGGGGCTCTGGGGCCAACGTCCTGACTTTC. Amino acids: CASSSGGSGANVLTF.

The chain uses TRBV7-9 and TRBJ1-1; 7 nucleotides align to TRBD1. The germline V gene has CDR1 SEHNR and CDR2 FQNEAQ (reference sequence). Trimming took 5 bases from V and 4 from J; bases not matched to a gene: 4. This CDR3 is 13 amino acids long. CDR3 sequence (DNA): TGTGCCAGCAGCGCGACAGGGAGCACTGAAGCTTTCTTT. It yields the protein CASSATGSTEAFF.

J is TRBJ2-7 and V is TRBV13; D gene ambiguous. This CDR3 has 11 amino acids. V lost 2 bases and J lost 2, with 1 base in between. Germline loops: CDR1 PRHDT, CDR2 FYEKMQ (reference sequence). The CDR3 DNA reads TGTGCCAGCAGCTTAACCTACGAGCAGTACTTC. It codes for CASSLTYEQYF.

The J gene is TRBJ2-5, the V gene TRBV25-1; D might be TRBD1 (6 bases). V was shortened by 1 base and J by 3 bases, with 9 bases between the two germline ends. CDR3 length equals 14 residues. CDR1 and CDR2 from the germline V gene are MGHDK and SYGVNS. This CDR3 reads CASSELGTKETQYF. CDR3 DNA: TGTGCCAGCAGTGAATTAGGGACAAAAGAGACCCAGTACTTC.